This TCR beta chain was sequenced for a study of T cells after yellow fever vaccination. They built TCR cDNA with 5'RACE template switching, a step that put in a universal primer site and UMIs. TCRdb re-analysed the 5' RACE reads in MiXCR, keeping a single row per CDR3 protein. Altogether about 310,000 distinct CDR3 sequences are present, around 3.6% being singletons, with the ten largest covering 23%. This clonotype was counted only a few times. Germline values: CDR1 LGHDT, CDR2 YNNKEL (reference sequence). The CDR3 contains 14 residues. Between the trimmed V and J ends, which lost 2 bases and 6 bases, there was a span of 11 bases.

This chain connects TRBV3-1 to TRBJ2-1; no definite D call. Material: PBMCs, obtained on the day of the yellow fever booster vaccination. The TCR sequence derives from a man aged 18 to 30 who received the YFV17D yellow fever vaccine. The CDR3 nucleotides read TGTGCCAGCAGCCAAACCCACGGACCCAATGAGCAGTTCTTC. This codes for CASSQTHGPNEQFF.